The 19 T cell receptor beta chains below were found in one sample sequenced in a study of blood T cell repertoires in COVID-19. The repertoire was sequenced with immunoSEQ multiplex PCR; TCRdb's copy has only in-frame clones and lacks some. In the table there are roughly 250,000 clones, about 79% of which are singletons. The sequencing input was peripheral blood. The source of these receptors is a woman aged 80 or over with acute or convalescent COVID-19.

This sequence joins TRBV5-5 and TRBJ1-5; no clear D. Germline V gene lookup returns CDR1 SGHKS and CDR2 YYEKEE (reference sequence). The CDR3 covers 13 residues. Trimming took off 0 bases at V and 7 bases at J, with 8 bases between the two ends. The CDR3 DNA sequence: TGTGCCAGCAGCTTGGGGGAGGGACAGCCCCAGCATTTT. It is translated as CASSLGEGQPQHF. The full variable domain, its missing parts supplied by reference TRBV5-5 and TRBJ1-5, is DAGVTQSPTHLIKTRGQQVTLRCSPISGHKSVSWYQQVLGQGPQFIFQYYEKEERGRGNFPDRFSARQFPNYSSELNVNALLLGDSALYLCASSLGEGQPQHFGDGTRLSIL.

V gene TRBV7-3 combines with J gene TRBJ2-5; possible D gene TRBD1, 5 bases. The CDR3 contains 13 residues. CDR1 SGHTA and CDR2 FQGTGA come from the germline V gene. Trimming took off 5 bases at V and 5 bases at J, with 12 bases between the two ends. The CDR3 DNA sequence: TGTGCCAGCAGCGCAGGGAAGGGGGAGACCCAGTACTTC. Translation: CASSAGKGETQYF.

The V call is TRBV19, the J call TRBJ2-7; maybe TRBD1 (6 bases). Trimming stripped 7 bases from V and 4 bases from J, with 8 bases between. The CDR3 runs 11 residues. In germline, CDR1 is LNHDA, CDR2 SQIVND (reference sequence). CDR3 sequence reads: CASTQGYEQYF. CDR3 bases: TGTGCCAGTACACAGGGATACGAGCAGTACTTC.

This chain joins TRBV5-1 and TRBJ1-2; D is possibly TRBD1 (6 bases). V dropped 4 bases and J dropped 4 bases, with 14 bases sitting between them. Looked up from germline, CDR1 is SGHRS and CDR2 is YFSETQ. The CDR3 has 14 amino acids. The CDR3 protein is CASSPQGQGYGYTF. The CDR3 DNA is TGCGCCAGCAGCCCTCAGGGGCAGGGCTATGGCTACACCTTC.

This clone was seen a single time. The V gene is TRBV19, the J gene TRBJ1-2; 8 bases are shared with TRBD1. This CDR3 is 15 amino acids long. V lost 2 bases and J lost 2; bases outside the gene matches: 4. CDR1 LNHDA and CDR2 SQIVND come from the germline V gene (reference sequence). The CDR3 loop is CASSISAGGNYGYTF. The CDR3 DNA follows: TGTGCCAGTAGTATATCTGCAGGGGGCAACTATGGCTACACCTTC.

The chain couples TRBV9 to TRBJ1-6, with D perhaps TRBD1 (6 bases). CDR1 SGDLS and CDR2 YYNGEE come from the germline V gene. The V end was cut by 0 bases, the J end by 13 bases, with 14 bases between. The CDR3 runs to 14 residues. CDR3 DNA sequence: TGTGCCAGCAGCGTAGAACAGGGATCCATGCCCCTCCACTTT. Translation: CASSVEQGSMPLHF.

This chain links TRBV2 with TRBJ2-3, with D tentatively TRBD1 (5 bases). Germline V gene lookup returns CDR1 SNHLY and CDR2 FYNNEI. CDR3 size: 16 residues. The germline V and J ends were trimmed by 4 bases and 2 bases, with 16 bases remaining between them. DNA of the CDR3: TGTGCCAGCAGTGCATTAGGGGCAGGCGTCACAGATACGCAGTATTTT. It yields the protein CASSALGAGVTDTQYF.

As to this clone: The sample holds other DNA sequences that translate to the same CDR3. This chain joins TRBV6-1 and TRBJ2-7; D remains ambiguous. This CDR3 is built from 11 residues. Looked up from germline, CDR1 is MNHNS and CDR2 is SASEGT. Deletions cut 2 bases from V and 4 bases from J, with 3 bases between. In DNA, the CDR3 is TGTGCCAGCAGTGAATCGTACGAGCAGTACTTC. Residues: CASSESYEQYF.

The genes are TRBV19 and TRBJ2-2; TRBD1 aligns across 7 bases. The V gene end was trimmed by 4 bases and the J gene end by 1 base; junction bases not matched to a gene: 3. Germline V gene lookup returns CDR1 LNHDA and CDR2 SQIVND (reference sequence). The CDR3 has 15 amino acids. The CDR3 reads CASSSRGRNTGELFF. Here the CDR3 DNA reads TGTGCCAGTAGTAGCAGGGGGAGGAACACCGGGGAGCTGTTTTTT.

The chain has TRBV11-2 and TRBJ2-5; 8 nucleotides align to TRBD1. V gave up 4 bases and J gave up 3 bases; unmatched junction bases: 7. The CDR3 is 15 amino acids. Germline CDR1 is SGHAT and CDR2 is FQNNGV. The CDR3 here is CASSSPADREETQYF. CDR3 DNA sequence: TGTGCCAGCAGCTCACCCGCGGACAGGGAAGAGACCCAGTACTTC. Using reference TRBV11-2 and TRBJ2-5 for the parts outside the CDR3, the full variable domain is EAGVAQSPRYKIIEKRQSVAFWCNPISGHATLYWYQQILGQGPKLLIQFQNNGVVDDSQLPKDRFSAERLKGVDSTLKIQPAKLEDSAVYLCASSSPADREETQYFGPGTRLLVL.

This chain links TRBV6-1 with TRBJ1-1, with D unclear. Germline values: CDR1 MNHNS, CDR2 SASEGT. CDR3 size: 15 residues. The V gene lost 2 bases and the J gene lost 7 bases, with 17 bases spanning the gap. CDR3 amino acids: CASSEFWPLFNEAFF. As DNA, the CDR3 is TGTGCCAGCAGTGAATTTTGGCCCTTATTTAATGAAGCTTTCTTT.

As concerns this clone: Other nucleotide sequences in the sample specify the same CDR3. This sequence joins TRBV9 and TRBJ2-7; 10 nucleotides match TRBD1. CDR1 is SGDLS and CDR2 is YYNGEE in the germline V gene. The J segment lost 3 bases and the V segment lost 0 bases, leaving 3 bases of the junction unmatched. CDR3 length equals 15 residues. In nucleotides, the CDR3 is TGTGCCAGCAGCGTAGGGACAGGGGGGCTCTACGAGCAGTACTTC. Residues: CASSVGTGGLYEQYF.

The chain couples TRBV25-1 to TRBJ1-6; a possible D gene is TRBD1 (6 bases). The CDR3 length is 17 residues. In germline, CDR1 is MGHDK, CDR2 SYGVNS. Between the trimmed V and J ends, which lost 3 bases and 2 bases, there was a span of 14 bases. CDR3 bases: TGTGCCAGCAGTGACATACAGGGTTTGCCCTATAATTCACCCCTCCACTTT. This encodes CASSDIQGLPYNSPLHF. Variable domain in full (rest from reference TRBV25-1 and TRBJ1-6): EADIYQTPRYLVIGTGKKITLECSQTMGHDKMYWYQQDPGMELHLIHYSYGVNSTEKGDLSSESTVSRIRTEHFPLTLESARPSHTSQYLCASSDIQGLPYNSPLHFGNGTRLTVT.

V and J are TRBV29-1 and TRBJ1-1; D may be TRBD1 (5 bases). This CDR3 is 14 amino acids long. The germline CDR1 and CDR2 sequences are SQVTM and ANQGSEA. Trimming stripped 2 bases from V and 0 bases from J, with 10 bases between. The CDR3: CSVELPGMNTEAFF. As DNA, the CDR3 is TGCAGCGTTGAATTGCCAGGGATGAACACTGAAGCTTTCTTT.

The chain has TRBV29-1 and TRBJ2-7, with 7 bases identical to TRBD1. Germline V gives CDR1 SQVTM, CDR2 ANQGSEA. This CDR3 is built from 14 residues. V was pared by 6 bases and J by 0 bases, with 8 bases of the junction left unmatched. This CDR3 is CSVMTGSSSYEQYF. CDR3 DNA: TGCAGCGTGATGACAGGGTCAAGCTCCTACGAGCAGTACTTC.

The chain uses TRBV6-5 and TRBJ1-2; 8 positions agree with TRBD1. Trimming at V came to 5 bases and at J to 8 bases, leaving 7 bases not matched to a gene. Germline CDR1 MNHEY, CDR2 SVGAGI. This CDR3 region has 13 residues. The CDR3 DNA reads TGTGCCAGCAGTAGGCAGGGGGCTGACGGCTACACCTTC. Its translation is CASSRQGADGYTF.

The chain combines TRBV10-3 with TRBJ2-1; weak D call: TRBD2 (5 bases). The V gene's germline CDR1 is ENHRY and CDR2 SYGVKD. The CDR3 covers 15 residues. Trimming removed 4 bases at V and 3 bases at J, with 13 bases between. This chain's CDR3 is CAISGVVAIYNEQFF. CDR3 sequence (DNA): TGTGCCATCAGTGGAGTGGTAGCGATCTACAATGAGCAGTTCTTC.

The chain couples TRBV28 to TRBJ2-1; D may be TRBD1 (6 bases). The CDR3 loop spans 14 amino acids. With 7 bases removed from V and 0 bases from J, the gap between germline ends came to 10 bases. From germline, CDR1 is MDHEN and CDR2 SYDVKM. As DNA, the CDR3 is TGTGCCAGCAAGGGGGTTAGCTCCTACAATGAGCAGTTCTTC. It specifies CASKGVSSYNEQFF.

The genes are TRBV23-1 and TRBJ1-3, with D possibly TRBD1 on 6 matching bases. TRBV23-1 is treated as an ORF (open reading frame) with a function not yet certain. The V and J ends lost 2 bases and 1 base respectively, with 12 bases between them. This CDR3 contains 16 residues. DNA of the CDR3: TGCGCCAGCAGTCAAAGGGGGGGGATATCTGGAAACACCATATATTTT. It yields the protein CASSQRGGISGNTIYF.